A selection of T cell receptor beta chains follows, all from one sample in a study of CD8 T cells in Susac syndrome. Each CDR3 protein is one row after TCRdb ran MiXCR on the immunoSEQ multiplex PCR reads. The sample has 130,000 or so distinct CDR3 sequences, 90% to 95% seen once. Sequencing was done on a sample of CD8+ T cells from PBMCs. All receptors come from a human donor with multiple sclerosis. The CDR3 runs from the conserved cysteine through the conserved F or W.

v_gene,j_gene,CDR3aa
TRBV29-1,TRBJ2-7,CSVGRDRGMYEQYF
TRBV5-4,TRBJ2-7,CASSWNAAYEQYF
TRBV27,TRBJ2-2,CASSFFQVNTGELFF
TRBV12-3/TRBV12-4,TRBJ2-3,CASSFGLADTQYF
TRBV7-6,TRBJ2-3,CASSPQGGTDTQYF
TRBV12-3/TRBV12-4,TRBJ1-4,CASRHKGSDEKLFF
TRBV4-1,TRBJ2-1,CASSQEAGVYNEQFF
TRBV6-2/TRBV6-3,TRBJ1-1,CASSLRGRGNTEAFF
TRBV6-5,TRBJ2-7,CASIPDRGGKQYF
TRBV3-1,TRBJ2-1,CASTLSGGSYNEQFF
TRBV5-1,TRBJ2-7,CASRGTGDHEQYF
TRBV29-1,TRBJ1-2,CSVDPGNAGYTF
TRBV5-6,TRBJ1-2,CASSLGGADYGYTF
TRBV12-3/TRBV12-4,TRBJ2-2,CASRDSNTGELFF
TRBV18,TRBJ2-5,CASSPETGEETQYF
TRBV5-4,TRBJ1-1,CASSPEGMNTEAFF
TRBV20-1,TRBJ1-2,CSARSRDRSYGYTF
TRBV15,TRBJ1-2,CATSNNPQGAGGYTF
TRBV5-6,TRBJ2-2,CASSLGGSGTGELFF
TRBV13,TRBJ2-5,CASSLQVLSWETQYF
TRBV4-3,TRBJ2-6,CASSQVDTTSGANVLTF
TRBV4-1,TRBJ2-7,CASSQDPGTGYEQYF
TRBV29-1,TRBJ1-1,CSVEGARRHMNTEAFF
TRBV4-1,TRBJ1-3,CASSQDYTIYF
TRBV12-3/TRBV12-4,TRBJ2-1,CASASGVLSYNEQFF
TRBV5-6,TRBJ2-7,CASSLQESYEQYF
TRBV28,TRBJ2-3,CASSPLAGGTDTQYF
TRBV27,TRBJ2-2,CASTLGGSYTGELFF
TRBV28,TRBJ1-1,CASTPGHMNTEAFF
TRBV13,TRBJ1-3,CASSSSGTIYF
TRBV12-5,TRBJ2-5,CASGLGGLAGGETQYF
TRBV7-3,TRBJ2-6,CASSLPGQGATGANVLTF
TRBV7-6,TRBJ2-2,CASSFKADTGELFF
TRBV28,TRBJ1-2,CASSFRGYYGYTF
TRBV29-1,TRBJ2-1,CSVEVPGLAGGAGWSSYNEQFF
TRBV12-3/TRBV12-4,TRBJ2-2,CASSLPVAGELFF
TRBV19,TRBJ2-1,CASSFRDRVNEQFF
TRBV4-1,TRBJ2-2,CASSLDPGTGTGELFF
TRBV29-1,TRBJ2-7,CSVDRGNNEQYF
TRBV4-3,TRBJ2-7,CASRPGASGSYEQYF
TRBV19,TRBJ2-1,CASTAPGPLGSEQFF
TRBV6-2/TRBV6-3,TRBJ2-3,CASGENSGYTDTQYF
TRBV9,TRBJ2-2,CASSVPGQENTGELFF
TRBV7-9,TRBJ2-3,CASSLAQGADTQYF
TRBV5-4,TRBJ1-1,CASSLAGQTMNTEAFF
TRBV7-6,TRBJ2-7,CASSTTDGYEQYF
TRBV6-6,TRBJ1-1,CASSYSIKEAFF
TRBV30,TRBJ2-1,CAWGQTGSYNEQFF
TRBV15,TRBJ2-4,CATSRGPGGVIQYF
TRBV5-1,TRBJ2-7,CASRPAPGLAGAYEQYF
TRBV24-1,TRBJ2-3,CATSDLTSGRGGTDTQYF
TRBV6-2/TRBV6-3,TRBJ1-5,CASSYEGLFNQPQHF
TRBV30,TRBJ1-3,CACLGLALGGTIYF
TRBV29-1,TRBJ2-3,CSAASEGDTQYF
TRBV24-1,TRBJ2-1,CATSSGDEQFF
TRBV7-9,TRBJ2-5,CASSLGTGHHQETQYF